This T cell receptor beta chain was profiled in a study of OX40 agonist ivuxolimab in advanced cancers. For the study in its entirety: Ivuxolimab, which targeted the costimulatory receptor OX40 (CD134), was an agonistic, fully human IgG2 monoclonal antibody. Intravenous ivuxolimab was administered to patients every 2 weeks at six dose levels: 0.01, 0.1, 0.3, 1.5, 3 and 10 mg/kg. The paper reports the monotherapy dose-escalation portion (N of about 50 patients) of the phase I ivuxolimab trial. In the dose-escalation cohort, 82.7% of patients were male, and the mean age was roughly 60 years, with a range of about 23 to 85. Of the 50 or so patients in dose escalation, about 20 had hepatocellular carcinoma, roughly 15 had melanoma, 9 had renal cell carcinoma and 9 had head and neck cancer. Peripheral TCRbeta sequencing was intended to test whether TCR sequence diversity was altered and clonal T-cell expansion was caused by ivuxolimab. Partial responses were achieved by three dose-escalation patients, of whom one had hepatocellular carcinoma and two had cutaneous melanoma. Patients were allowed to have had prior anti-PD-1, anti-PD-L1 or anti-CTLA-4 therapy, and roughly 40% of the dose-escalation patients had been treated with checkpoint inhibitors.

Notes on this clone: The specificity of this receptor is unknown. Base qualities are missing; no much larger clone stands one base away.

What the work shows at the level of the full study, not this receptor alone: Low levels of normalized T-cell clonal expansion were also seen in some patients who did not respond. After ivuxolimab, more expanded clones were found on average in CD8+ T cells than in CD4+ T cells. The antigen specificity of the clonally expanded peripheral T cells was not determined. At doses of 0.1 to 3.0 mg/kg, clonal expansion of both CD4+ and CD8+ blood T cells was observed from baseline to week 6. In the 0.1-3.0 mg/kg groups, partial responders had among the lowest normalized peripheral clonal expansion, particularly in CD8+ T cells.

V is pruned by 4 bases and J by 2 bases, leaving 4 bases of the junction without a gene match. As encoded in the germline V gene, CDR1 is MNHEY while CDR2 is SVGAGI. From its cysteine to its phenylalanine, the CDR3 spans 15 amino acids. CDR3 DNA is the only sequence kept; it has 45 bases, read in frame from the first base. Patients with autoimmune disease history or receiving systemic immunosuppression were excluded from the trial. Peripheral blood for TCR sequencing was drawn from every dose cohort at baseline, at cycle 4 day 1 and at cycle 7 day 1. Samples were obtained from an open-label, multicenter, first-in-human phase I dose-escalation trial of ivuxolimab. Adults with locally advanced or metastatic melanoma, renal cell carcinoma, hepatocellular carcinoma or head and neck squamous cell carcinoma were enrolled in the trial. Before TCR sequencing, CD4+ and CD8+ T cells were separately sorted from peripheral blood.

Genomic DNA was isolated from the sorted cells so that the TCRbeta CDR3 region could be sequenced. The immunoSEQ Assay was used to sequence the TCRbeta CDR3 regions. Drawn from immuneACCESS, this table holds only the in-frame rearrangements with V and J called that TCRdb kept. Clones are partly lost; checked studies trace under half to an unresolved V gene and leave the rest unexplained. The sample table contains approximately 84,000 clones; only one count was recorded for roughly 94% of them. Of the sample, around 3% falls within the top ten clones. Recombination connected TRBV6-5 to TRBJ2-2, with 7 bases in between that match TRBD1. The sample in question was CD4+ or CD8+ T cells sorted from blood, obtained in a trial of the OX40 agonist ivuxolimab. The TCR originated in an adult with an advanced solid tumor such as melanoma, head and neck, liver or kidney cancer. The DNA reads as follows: TGTGCCAGCAGTTGGGGGACAGCAAACACCGGGGAGCTGTTTTTT. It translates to CASSWGTANTGELFF.